The entry below describes one T cell receptor (beta chain). Its antigen is unidentified. TCRdb recomputed calls from the 5' RACE reads with MiXCR, one row per CDR3 protein. The sample shows hundreds of thousands of distinct CDR3 sequences, 16% of them seen only once. These data originate in a study of T-cell memory formation after mild COVID-19. Study-level findings and limits: Among clones contracting day 15 to 85, CD4/CD8 was balanced, whereas later expanders leaned CD4+.

V was shortened by 3 bases and J by 2 bases, with 6 bases between the two germline ends. Germline loops: CDR1 SGHDT, CDR2 YYEEEE. This CDR3 comprises 12 residues. The receptor was derived from a man younger than 30 who had mild COVID-19 (a few samples of this study predate the infection). Cell type and time point are not known. The chain combines TRBV5-6 with TRBJ2-7; D perhaps matches TRBD1 (5 bases). Material for sequencing was PBMCs or a T cell subset sorted from them (not recorded which). CDR3 in amino acids: CASSSGPYEQYV. The CDR3 DNA reads as TGTGCCAGCAGCTCAGGGCCCTACGAGCAGTACGTC.